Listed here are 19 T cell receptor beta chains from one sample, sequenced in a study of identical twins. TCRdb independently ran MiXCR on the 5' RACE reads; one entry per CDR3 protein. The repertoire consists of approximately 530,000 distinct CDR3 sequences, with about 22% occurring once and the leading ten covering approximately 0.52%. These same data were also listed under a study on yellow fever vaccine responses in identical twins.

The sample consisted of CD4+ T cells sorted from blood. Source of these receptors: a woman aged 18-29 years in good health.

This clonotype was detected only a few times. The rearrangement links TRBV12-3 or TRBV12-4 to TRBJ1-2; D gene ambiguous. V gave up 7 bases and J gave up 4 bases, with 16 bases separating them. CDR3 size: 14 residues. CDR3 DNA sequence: TGTGCCAGCACCAAAGGATCGGGTTTCTATGGCTACACCTTC. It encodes CASTKGSGFYGYTF.

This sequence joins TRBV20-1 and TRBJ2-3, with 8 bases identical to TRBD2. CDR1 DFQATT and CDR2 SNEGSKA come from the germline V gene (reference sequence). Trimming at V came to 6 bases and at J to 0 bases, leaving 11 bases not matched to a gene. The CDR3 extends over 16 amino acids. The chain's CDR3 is CSASRGASGSTDTQYF. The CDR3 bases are TGCAGTGCCAGCCGGGGGGCTAGCGGGAGCACAGATACGCAGTATTTT.

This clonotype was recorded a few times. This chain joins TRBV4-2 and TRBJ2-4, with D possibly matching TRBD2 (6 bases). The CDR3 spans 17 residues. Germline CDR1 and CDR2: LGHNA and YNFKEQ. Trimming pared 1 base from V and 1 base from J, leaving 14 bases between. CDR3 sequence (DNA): TGTGCCAGCAGCCAAGGGGCGGGAAGCAGGGCCAAAAACATTCAGTACTTC. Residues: CASSQGAGSRAKNIQYF.

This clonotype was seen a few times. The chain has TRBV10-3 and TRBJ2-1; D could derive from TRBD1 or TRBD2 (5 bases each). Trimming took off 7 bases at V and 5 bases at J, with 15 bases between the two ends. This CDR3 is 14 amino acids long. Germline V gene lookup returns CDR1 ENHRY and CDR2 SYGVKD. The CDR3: CAINAGTSDNEQFF. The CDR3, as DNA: TGTGCCATCAACGCTGGGACCTCTGACAATGAGCAGTTCTTC.

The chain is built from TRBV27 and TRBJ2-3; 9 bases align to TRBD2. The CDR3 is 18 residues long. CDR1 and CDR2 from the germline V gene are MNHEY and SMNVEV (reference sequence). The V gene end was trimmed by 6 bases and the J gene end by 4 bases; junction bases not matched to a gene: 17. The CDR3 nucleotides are TGTGCCAGCAGCACTCCCCCTCTAGCGGGGTGGGTTGCAGATACGCAGTATTTT. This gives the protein CASSTPPLAGWVADTQYF.

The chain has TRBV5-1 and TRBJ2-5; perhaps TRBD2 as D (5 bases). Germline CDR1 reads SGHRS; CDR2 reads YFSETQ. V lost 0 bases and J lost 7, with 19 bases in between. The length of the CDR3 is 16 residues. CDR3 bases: TGCGCCAGCAGCTTGGCCGAGCGGACTGGTAAAGGGACCCAGTACTTC. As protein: CASSLAERTGKGTQYF.

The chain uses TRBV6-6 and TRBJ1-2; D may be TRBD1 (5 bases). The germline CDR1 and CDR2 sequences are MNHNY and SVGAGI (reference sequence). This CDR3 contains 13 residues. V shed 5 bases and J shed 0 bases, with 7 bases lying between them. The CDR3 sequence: CASSGASNYGYTF. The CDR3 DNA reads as TGTGCCAGCAGTGGGGCCTCTAACTATGGCTACACCTTC.

The CDR3 DNA reads as TGTGCCAGCAGCTCTGACAGGGATAGGCCGGCTTTCTTT. This gives the protein CASSSDRDRPAFF. V gene TRBV7-3 combines with J gene TRBJ1-1; the match to TRBD1 covers 7 bases. The CDR3 runs 13 residues. CDR1 is SGHTA, CDR2 FQGTGA, per germline. The V gene end was trimmed by 4 bases and the J gene end by 11 bases; junction bases not matched to a gene: 10.

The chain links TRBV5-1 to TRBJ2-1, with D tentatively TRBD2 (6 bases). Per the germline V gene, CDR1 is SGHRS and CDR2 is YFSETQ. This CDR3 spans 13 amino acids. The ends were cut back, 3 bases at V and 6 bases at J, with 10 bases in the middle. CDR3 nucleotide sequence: TGCGCCAGCAGCTCCGGACTAAGCAATGAGCAGTTCTTC. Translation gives CASSSGLSNEQFF.

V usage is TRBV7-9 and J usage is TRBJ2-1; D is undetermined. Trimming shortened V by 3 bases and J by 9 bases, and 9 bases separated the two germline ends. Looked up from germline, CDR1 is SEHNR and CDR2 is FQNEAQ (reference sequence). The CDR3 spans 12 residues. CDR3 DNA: TGTGCCAGCAGCTTCCAATTGGGTGAGCAGTTCTTC. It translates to CASSFQLGEQFF.

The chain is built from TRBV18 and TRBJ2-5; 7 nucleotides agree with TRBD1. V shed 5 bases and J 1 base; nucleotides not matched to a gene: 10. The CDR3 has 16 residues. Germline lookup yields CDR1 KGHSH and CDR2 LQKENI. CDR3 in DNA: TGTGCCAGCTCATCTACACCGGGACAGACCCAAGAGACCCAGTACTTC. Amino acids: CASSSTPGQTQETQYF.

In DNA, the CDR3 is TGTGCCAGCAGCTTAGAGGAGGCCACTGAAGCTTTCTTT. Protein sequence: CASSLEEATEAFF. The chain links TRBV11-2 to TRBJ1-1; D not certain. The length of the CDR3 is 13 residues. The germline gives CDR1 SGHAT, CDR2 FQNNGV. V was clipped by 0 bases and J by 4 bases, with 6 bases between them.

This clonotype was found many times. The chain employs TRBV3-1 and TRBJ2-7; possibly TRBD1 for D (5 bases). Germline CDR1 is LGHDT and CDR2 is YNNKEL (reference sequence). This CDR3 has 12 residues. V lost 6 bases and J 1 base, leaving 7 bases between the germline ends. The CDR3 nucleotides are TGTGCCAGCAGTCAGGGTTCCTACGAGCAGTACTTC. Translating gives CASSQGSYEQYF.

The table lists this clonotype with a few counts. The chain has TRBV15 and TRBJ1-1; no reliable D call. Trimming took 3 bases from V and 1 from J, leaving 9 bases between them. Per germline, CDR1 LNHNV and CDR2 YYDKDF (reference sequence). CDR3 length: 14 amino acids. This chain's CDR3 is CATSRETQNTEAFF. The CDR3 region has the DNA TGTGCCACCAGCAGGGAAACACAGAACACTGAAGCTTTCTTT.

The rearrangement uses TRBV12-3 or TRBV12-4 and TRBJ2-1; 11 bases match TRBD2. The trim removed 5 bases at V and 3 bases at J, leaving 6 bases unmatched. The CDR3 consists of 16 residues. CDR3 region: CASSATSGGNYNEQFF. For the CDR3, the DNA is TGTGCCAGCAGTGCAACTAGCGGGGGTAACTACAATGAGCAGTTCTTC.

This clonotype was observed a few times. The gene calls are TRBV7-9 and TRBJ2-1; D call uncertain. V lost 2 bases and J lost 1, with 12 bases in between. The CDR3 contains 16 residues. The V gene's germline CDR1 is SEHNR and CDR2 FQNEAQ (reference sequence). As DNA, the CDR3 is TGTGCCAGCAGCTTATCTGTGGACCCGTCCTACAATGAGCAGTTCTTC. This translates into CASSLSVDPSYNEQFF.

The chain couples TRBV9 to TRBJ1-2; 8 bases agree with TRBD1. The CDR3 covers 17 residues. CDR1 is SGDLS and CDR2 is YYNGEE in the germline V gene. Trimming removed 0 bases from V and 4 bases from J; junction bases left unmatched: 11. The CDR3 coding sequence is TGTGCCAGCAGCGTAGGTTCGGGGACAGGACAAAGCTATGGCTACACCTTC. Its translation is CASSVGSGTGQSYGYTF.

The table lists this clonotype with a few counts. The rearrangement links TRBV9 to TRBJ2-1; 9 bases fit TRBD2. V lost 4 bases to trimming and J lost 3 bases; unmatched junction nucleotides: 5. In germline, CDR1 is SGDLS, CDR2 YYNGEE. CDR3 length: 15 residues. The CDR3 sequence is CASSSSGSDYNEQFF. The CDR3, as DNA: TGTGCCAGCAGCAGTAGCGGGAGCGACTACAATGAGCAGTTCTTC.

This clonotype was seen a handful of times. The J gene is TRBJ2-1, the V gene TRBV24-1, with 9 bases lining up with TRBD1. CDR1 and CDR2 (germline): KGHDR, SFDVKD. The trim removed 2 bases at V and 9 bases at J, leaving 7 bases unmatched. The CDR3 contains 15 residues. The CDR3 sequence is CATSDSGTGMGEQFF. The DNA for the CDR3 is TGTGCCACCAGTGATTCCGGGACAGGGATGGGTGAGCAGTTCTTC.